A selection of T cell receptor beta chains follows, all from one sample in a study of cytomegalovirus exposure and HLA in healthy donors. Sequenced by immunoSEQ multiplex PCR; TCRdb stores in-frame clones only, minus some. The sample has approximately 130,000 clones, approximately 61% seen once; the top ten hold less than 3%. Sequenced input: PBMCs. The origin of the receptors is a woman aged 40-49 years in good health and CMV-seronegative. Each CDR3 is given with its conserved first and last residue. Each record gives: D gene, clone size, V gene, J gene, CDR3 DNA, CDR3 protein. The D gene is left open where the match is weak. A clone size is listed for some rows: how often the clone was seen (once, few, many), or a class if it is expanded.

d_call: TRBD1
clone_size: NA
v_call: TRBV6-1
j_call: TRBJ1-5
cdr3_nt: TGTGCCAGCAGTCCTCAGGACAGGTTTGGTCAGCCCCAGCATTTT
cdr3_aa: CASSPQDRFGQPQHF

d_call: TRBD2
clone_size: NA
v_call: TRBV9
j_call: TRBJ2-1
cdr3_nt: TGTGCCAGCAGCGTAACGCTAGCGGGGGGTTATGGTGAGCAGTTCTTC
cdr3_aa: CASSVTLAGGYGEQFF

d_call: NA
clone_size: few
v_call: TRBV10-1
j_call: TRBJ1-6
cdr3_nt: TGCGCCAGCAATAGACGAACCCCTCCTTCAGGGTGGGTAACACCCCTCCACTTT
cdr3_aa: CASNRRTPPSGWVTPLHF

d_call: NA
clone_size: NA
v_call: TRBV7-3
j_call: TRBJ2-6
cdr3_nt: TGTGCCAGCAGCAACAGGGTCAGGGGGGCCAACGTCCTGACTTTC
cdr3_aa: CASSNRVRGANVLTF

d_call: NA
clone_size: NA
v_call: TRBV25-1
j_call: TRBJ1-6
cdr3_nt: TGTGCCAGCAGTGCGGCAGGACAAAATTCACCCCTCCACTTT
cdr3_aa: CASSAAGQNSPLHF

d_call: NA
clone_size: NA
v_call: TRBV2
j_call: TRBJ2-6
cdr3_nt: TGTGCCAGCAGGTCCAGGGCCTCTGGGGCCAACGTCCTGACTTTC
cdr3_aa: CASRSRASGANVLTF

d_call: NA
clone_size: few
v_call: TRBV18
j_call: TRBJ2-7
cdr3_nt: TGTGCCAGCTCACCACCGGAGCTCAAGGCCGGCGAGCAGTACTTC
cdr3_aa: CASSPPELKAGEQYF

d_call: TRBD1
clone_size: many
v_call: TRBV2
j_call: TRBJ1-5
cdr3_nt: TGTGCCAGCACAAAGGGGGCCCGCAATCAGCCCCAGCATTTT
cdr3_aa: CASTKGARNQPQHF

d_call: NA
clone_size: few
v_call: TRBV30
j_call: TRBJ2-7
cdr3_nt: TGTGCCTGGAGTCCGGACTCTTACGAGCAGTACTTC
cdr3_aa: CAWSPDSYEQYF

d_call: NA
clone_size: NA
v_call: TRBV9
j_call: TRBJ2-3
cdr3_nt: TGTGCCAGCAGCGCGGGATCCCAAGGGACAGATACGCAGTATTTT
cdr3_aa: CASSAGSQGTDTQYF

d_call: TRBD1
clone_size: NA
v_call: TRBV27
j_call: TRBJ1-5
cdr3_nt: TGTGCCAGCAGTTTCAGGGGGACCAGGGGATATAGCAATCAGCCCCAGCATTTT
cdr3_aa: CASSFRGTRGYSNQPQHF

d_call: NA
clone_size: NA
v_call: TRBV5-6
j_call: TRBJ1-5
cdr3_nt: TGTGCCAGCAGCTTGGGGCAGATAAATCAGCCCCAGCATTTT
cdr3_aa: CASSLGQINQPQHF

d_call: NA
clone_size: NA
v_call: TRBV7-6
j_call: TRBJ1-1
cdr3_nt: TGTGCCAGCAGCTTAGGGTCGCGCGGGGGGAGGACTGAAGCTTTCTTT
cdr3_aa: CASSLGSRGGRTEAFF

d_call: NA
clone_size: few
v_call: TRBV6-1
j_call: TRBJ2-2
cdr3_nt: TGTGCCAGCAGTGAAACAGGAGACACCGGGGAGCTGTTTTTT
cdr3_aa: CASSETGDTGELFF

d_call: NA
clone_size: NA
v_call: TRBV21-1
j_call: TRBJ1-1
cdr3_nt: TGTGCCAGCAGCTTGGGACAGGGGGCGATGGGGGTAAGCACTGAAGCTTTCTTT
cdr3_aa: CASSLGQGAMGVSTEAFF

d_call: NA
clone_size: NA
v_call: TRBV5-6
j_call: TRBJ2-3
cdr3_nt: TGTGCCAGCAGCCATGAAGGGGTAAGCACAGATACGCAGTATTTT
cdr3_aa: CASSHEGVSTDTQYF

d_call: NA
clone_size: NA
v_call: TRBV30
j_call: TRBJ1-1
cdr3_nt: TGTGCCTGGTATCGCGGAATGAACACTGAAGCTTTCTTT
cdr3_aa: CAWYRGMNTEAFF

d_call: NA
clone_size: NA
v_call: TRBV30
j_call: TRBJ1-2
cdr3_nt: TGTGCCTGGAGTACTGCGGGGGCGTATGGCTACACCTTC
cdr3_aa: CAWSTAGAYGYTF

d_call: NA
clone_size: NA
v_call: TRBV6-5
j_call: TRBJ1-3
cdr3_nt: TGTGCCAGCAGTTACGGGGCTACTGGAAACACCATATATTTT
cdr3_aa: CASSYGATGNTIYF

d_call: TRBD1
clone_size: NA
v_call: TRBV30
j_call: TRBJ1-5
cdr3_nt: TGTGCCTGGAGTGACAGGGGGCGTTATCAGCCCCAGCATTTT
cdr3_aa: CAWSDRGRYQPQHF

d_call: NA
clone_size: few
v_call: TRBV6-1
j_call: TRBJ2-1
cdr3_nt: TGTGCCAGCAGTGAAGTACAGGCCTCCTACAATGAGCAGTTCTTC
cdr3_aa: CASSEVQASYNEQFF

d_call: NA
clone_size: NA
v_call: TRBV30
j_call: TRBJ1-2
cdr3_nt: TGTGCCTGGAGTGTAGGGAGGAACTATGGCTACACCTTC
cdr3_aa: CAWSVGRNYGYTF

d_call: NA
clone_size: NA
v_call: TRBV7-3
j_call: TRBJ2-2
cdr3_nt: TGTGCCAGCAGCTCAGGAGGGGACACCGGGGAGCTGTTTTTT
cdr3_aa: CASSSGGDTGELFF

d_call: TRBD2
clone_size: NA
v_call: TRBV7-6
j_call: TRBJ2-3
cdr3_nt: TGTGCCAGCAGCTCCAGACCAGCGGGGGGACTCCCTACGCAGTATTTT
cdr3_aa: CASSSRPAGGLPTQYF

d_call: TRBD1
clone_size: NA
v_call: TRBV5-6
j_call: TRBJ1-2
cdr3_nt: TGTGCCAGCAGCCTGGACAGGGGATATGGCTACACCTTC
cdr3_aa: CASSLDRGYGYTF

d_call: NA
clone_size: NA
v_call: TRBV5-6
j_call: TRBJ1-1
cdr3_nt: TGTGCCAGCAGCTTGGTGCCAGGGGTGAACACTGAAGCTTTCTTT
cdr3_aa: CASSLVPGVNTEAFF

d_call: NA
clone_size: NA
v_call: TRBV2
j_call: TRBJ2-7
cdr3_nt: TGTGCCAGCAGGGGCGGGGTCTCCTACGAGCAGTACTTC
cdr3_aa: CASRGGVSYEQYF

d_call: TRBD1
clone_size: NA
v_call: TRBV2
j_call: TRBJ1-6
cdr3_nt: TGTGCCAGCAGTGACTTGGGACAGAACCATAATTCACCCCTCCACTTT
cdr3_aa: CASSDLGQNHNSPLHF

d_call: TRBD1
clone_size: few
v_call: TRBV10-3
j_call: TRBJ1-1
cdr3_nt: TGTGCCATCAGCCAGACAGGGACGAACACTGAAGCTTTCTTT
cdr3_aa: CAISQTGTNTEAFF

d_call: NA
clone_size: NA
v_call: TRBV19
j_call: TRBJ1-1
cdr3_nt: TGTGCCAGTAGTACGAATTACCGGGGGGGCCGGGGGACCACTGAAGCTTTCTTT
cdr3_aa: CASSTNYRGGRGTTEAFF

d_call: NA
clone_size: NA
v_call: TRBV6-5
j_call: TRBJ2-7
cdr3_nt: TGTGCCAGCAGCCCGGCAATGACTCGAACCTACGAGCAGTACTTC
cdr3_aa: CASSPAMTRTYEQYF

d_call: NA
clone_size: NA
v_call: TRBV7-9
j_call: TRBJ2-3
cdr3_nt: TGTGCCAGCAGCATCCTCGGGGGGCCGGGAGATACGCAGTATTTT
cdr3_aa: CASSILGGPGDTQYF

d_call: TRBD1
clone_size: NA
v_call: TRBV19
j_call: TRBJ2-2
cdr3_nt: TGTGCCAGTAGTACCACCCCGGACAGGGGGTGGACCGGGGAGCTGTTTTTT
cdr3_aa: CASSTTPDRGWTGELFF

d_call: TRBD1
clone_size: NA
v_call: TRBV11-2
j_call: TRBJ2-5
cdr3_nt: TGTGCCAGCAGCTTAGTGACAGGGGCGACCCAAGAGACCCAGTACTTC
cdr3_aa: CASSLVTGATQETQYF

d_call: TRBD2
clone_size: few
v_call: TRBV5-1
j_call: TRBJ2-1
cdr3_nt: TGCGCCAGCAGCTTGGGAGGCGGGAGCTCCTACAATGAGCAGTTCTTC
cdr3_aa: CASSLGGGSSYNEQFF

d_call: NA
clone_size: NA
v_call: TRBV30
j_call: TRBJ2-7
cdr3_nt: TGTGCCTGGAATAGGGGGGGGCGGAACGAGCAGTACTTC
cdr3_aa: CAWNRGGRNEQYF

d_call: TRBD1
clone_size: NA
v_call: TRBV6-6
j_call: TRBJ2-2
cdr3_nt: TGTGCCAGCAGAACCGGGACAGAAAGCACCGGGGAGCTGTTTTTT
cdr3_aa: CASRTGTESTGELFF

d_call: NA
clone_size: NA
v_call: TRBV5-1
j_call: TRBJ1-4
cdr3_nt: TGCGCCAGCAGCTCCGAAGGGAGAGGAAATGAAAAACTGTTTTTT
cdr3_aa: CASSSEGRGNEKLFF

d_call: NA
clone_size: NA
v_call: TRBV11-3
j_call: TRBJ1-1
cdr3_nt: TGTGCCAGCAGCTCAGTTCAGACGGGGGAGTATGAAGCTTTCTTT
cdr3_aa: CASSSVQTGEYEAFF

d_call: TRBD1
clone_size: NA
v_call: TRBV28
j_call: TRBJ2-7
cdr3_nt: TGTGCCAGCAGTTCTTGGACAGGGGGCCTCGGGGAGCAGTACTTC
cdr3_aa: CASSSWTGGLGEQYF

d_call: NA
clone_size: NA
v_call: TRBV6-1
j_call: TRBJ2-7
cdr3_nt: TGTGCCAGCAGCCAACCAGGAGGCGTATCCTACGAGCAGTACTTC
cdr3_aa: CASSQPGGVSYEQYF

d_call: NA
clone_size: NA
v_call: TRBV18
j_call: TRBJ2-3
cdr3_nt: TGTGCCAGCTCCGGGGTTCGACAGGACACAGATACGCAGTATTTT
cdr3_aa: CASSGVRQDTDTQYF

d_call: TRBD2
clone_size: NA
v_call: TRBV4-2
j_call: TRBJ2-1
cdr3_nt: TGTGCCAGCAGCCATCCAACTAGCGGGGGGGCGGTTAATGAGCAGTTCTTC
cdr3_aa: CASSHPTSGGAVNEQFF

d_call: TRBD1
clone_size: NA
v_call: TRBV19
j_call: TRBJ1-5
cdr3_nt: TGTGCCAGTATGGACAGGGGTAGGAATCAGCCCCAGCATTTT
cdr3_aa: CASMDRGRNQPQHF

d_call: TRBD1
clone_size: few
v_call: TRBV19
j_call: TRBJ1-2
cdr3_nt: TGTGCCAGTGGCGGGACAGGGGCTTTCTATGGCTACACCTTC
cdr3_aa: CASGGTGAFYGYTF

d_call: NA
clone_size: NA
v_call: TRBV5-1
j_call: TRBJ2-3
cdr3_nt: TGCGCCAGCAGCTTGGCGACACGCACAGATACGCAGTATTTT
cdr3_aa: CASSLATRTDTQYF

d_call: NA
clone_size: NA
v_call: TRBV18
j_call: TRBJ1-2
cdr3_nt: TGTGCCAGCTCCCCACCGTGGGGGAGGGATGGCTACACCTTC
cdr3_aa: CASSPPWGRDGYTF

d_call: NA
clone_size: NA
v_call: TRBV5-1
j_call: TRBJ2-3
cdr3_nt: TGCGCCAGCAGCTTGGTTGGGGGGACTAGCACAGATACGCAGTATTTT
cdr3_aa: CASSLVGGTSTDTQYF

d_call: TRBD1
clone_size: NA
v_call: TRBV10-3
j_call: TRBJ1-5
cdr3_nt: TGTGCCATCAGGTCCGGGACAGGTAATAATCAGCCCCAGCATTTT
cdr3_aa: CAIRSGTGNNQPQHF

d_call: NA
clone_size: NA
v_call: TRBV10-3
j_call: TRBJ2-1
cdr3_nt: TGTGCCATCAGTGAGGGCGCTAGCTCCTACAATGAGCAGTTCTTC
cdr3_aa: CAISEGASSYNEQFF

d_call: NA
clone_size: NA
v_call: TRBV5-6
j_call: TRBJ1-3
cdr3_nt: TGTGCCAGCAGCTTCAGGTCCCTCTCTGGAAACACCATATATTTT
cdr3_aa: CASSFRSLSGNTIYF

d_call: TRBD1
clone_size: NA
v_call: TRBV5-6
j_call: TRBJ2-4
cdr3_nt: TGTGCCAGCAGCCCCGGGACAGGGATTAACATTCAGTACTTC
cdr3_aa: CASSPGTGINIQYF

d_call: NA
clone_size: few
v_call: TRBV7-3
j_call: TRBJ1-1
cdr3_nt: TGTGCCAGCAGCTTAAGGGCGGGGGCGAACACTGAAGCTTTCTTT
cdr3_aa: CASSLRAGANTEAFF

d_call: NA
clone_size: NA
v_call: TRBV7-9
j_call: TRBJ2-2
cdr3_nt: TGTGCCAGCAGCTTAGTCCACGGGGAGCTGTTTTTT
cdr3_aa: CASSLVHGELFF

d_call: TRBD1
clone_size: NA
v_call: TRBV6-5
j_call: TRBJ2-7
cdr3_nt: TGTGCCAGCAGTCCCGGGACAGGGTACGAGCAGTACTTC
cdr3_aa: CASSPGTGYEQYF

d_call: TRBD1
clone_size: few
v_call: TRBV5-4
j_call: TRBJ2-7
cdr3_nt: TGTGCCAGCAGCTCCGACAGGGGTTCCTCCTACGAGCAGTACTTC
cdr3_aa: CASSSDRGSSYEQYF

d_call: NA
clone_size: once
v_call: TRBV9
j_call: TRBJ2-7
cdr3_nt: TGTGCCAGCAGCGAAAGGGGTTTCGACGAGCAGTACTTC
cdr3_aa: CASSERGFDEQYF

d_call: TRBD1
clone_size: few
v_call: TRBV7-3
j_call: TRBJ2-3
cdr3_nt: TGTGCCAGCAGCATCATCGGGACAGGGAGCACAGATACGCAGTATTTT
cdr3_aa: CASSIIGTGSTDTQYF

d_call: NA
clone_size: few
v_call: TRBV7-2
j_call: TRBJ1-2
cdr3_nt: TGTGCCAGCAGCTCCCGGGCTAACTATGGCTACACCTTC
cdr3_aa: CASSSRANYGYTF